The present TCR beta chain was sequenced within a study of neurological immune-mediated disorders. Whole-study findings and limits: None of the CDR3 amino acid sequences of expanded clones recurred across subjects, suggesting private repertoires in all groups. The study found the most TCR clonal expansion in HTLV-1-associated myelopathy and the least in multiple sclerosis, below healthy controls.

cDNA synthesis was performed by 5'RACE with 10-nucleotide random UMIs. TCRdb ran MiXCR on the 5' RACE reads and lists one entry per CDR3 protein. The sample consists of 65,000 to 90,000 distinct CDR3 sequences, under 13% of them appearing once. This clonotype appeared many times. The antigen is not known. Individuals who volunteered at a blood bank located in Maryland, USA, made up the group of healthy controls. The V gene lost 6 bases and the J gene lost 4 bases, with 15 bases spanning the gap. The CDR3 extends over 14 amino acids. Germline V gene sequence: CDR1 MNHEY, CDR2 SVGAGI. Sequencing was done on a sample of PBMCs. The rearrangement uses TRBV6-5 and TRBJ1-1; weak D call: TRBD1 (5 bases). The TCR sequence derives from a man aged 40-49 years in good health. CDR3 nucleotide sequence: TGTGCCAGCAGCCCACCCGGGGCTGGCACTGAAGCTTTCTTT. This codes for CASSPPGAGTEAFF.